This T cell receptor (beta chain) derives from a study of cytomegalovirus exposure and HLA in healthy donors. Study-wide results and caveats: As confirmed in vitro, a few CMV-associated chains were specific for CMV antigens. Roughly uniform depth of sequencing across donors was assumed in presence/absence analyses.

The CDR3 consists of 12 residues. The germline V gene has CDR1 LNHDA and CDR2 SQIVND (reference sequence). Between the trimmed V and J ends, which lost 4 bases and 6 bases, there was a span of 8 bases. Primers for the PCR totalled 60 Vbeta and 13 Jbeta. The repertoire was sequenced with immunoSEQ multiplex PCR; TCRdb's copy has only in-frame clones and lacks some. The sample includes around 150,000 clones, approximately 70% of them seen just once. Comment on this clone: Antigen unknown.

The sample consisted of PBMCs. The chain uses TRBV19 and TRBJ2-3, with D tentatively TRBD2 (5 bases). The receptor's source is a man in his forties in good health and CMV-seropositive. In DNA, the CDR3 is TGTGCCAGTAGTACGACGGGGGATACGCAGTATTTT. Its protein is CASSTTGDTQYF. Full variable domain (rest looked up from reference TRBV19 and TRBJ2-3): DGGITQSPKYLFRKEGQNVTLSCEQNLNHDAMYWYRQDPGQGLRLIYYSQIVNDFQKGDIAEGYSVSREKKESFPLTVTSAQKNPTAFYLCASSTTGDTQYFGPGTRLTVL.